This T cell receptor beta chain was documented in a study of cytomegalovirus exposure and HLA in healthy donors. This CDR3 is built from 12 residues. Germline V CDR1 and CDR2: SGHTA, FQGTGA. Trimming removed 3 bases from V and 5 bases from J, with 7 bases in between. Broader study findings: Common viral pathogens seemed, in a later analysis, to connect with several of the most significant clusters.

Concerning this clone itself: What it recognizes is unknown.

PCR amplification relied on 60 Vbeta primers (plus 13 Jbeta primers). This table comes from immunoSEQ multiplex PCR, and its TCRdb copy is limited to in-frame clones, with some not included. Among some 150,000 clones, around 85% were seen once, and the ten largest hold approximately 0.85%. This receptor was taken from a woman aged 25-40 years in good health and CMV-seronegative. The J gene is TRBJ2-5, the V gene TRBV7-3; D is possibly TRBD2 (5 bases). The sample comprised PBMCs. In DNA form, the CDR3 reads TGTGCCAGCAGCTTTCCGGGGGAGACCCAGTACTTC. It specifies CASSFPGETQYF.